This T cell receptor (beta chain) was found in a study of T cell responses to AZD1222 COVID-19 vaccine. Across the whole study: Second-dose groups at about 4 or about 12 weeks were pooled. Study outcomes and limitations: Once two AZD1222 doses were given, Spike-specific TCR breadth and depth went up.

Data came from immunoSEQ multiplex PCR; TCRdb stores just in-frame clones and leaves some out. This sample has 100,000 to 150,000 clones, with 88% found just once. As to this clone: Its specificity is unknown.

Germline V gene data show CDR1 as SEHNR and CDR2 as FQNEAQ (reference sequence). V was trimmed by 6 bases and J by 7 bases, leaving 21 bases between them. The CDR3 has 15 amino acids. The sample here was peripheral blood, taken on day 0 of AZD1222 vaccination. The clonotype originates from an adult in good health. The genes are TRBV7-9 and TRBJ1-1, with a possible D match to TRBD1 (6 bases). The CDR3 sequence: CASRRSDWTVFEAFF. CDR3 DNA sequence: TGTGCCAGCAGACGGAGCGATTGGACAGTTTTTGAAGCTTTCTTT.